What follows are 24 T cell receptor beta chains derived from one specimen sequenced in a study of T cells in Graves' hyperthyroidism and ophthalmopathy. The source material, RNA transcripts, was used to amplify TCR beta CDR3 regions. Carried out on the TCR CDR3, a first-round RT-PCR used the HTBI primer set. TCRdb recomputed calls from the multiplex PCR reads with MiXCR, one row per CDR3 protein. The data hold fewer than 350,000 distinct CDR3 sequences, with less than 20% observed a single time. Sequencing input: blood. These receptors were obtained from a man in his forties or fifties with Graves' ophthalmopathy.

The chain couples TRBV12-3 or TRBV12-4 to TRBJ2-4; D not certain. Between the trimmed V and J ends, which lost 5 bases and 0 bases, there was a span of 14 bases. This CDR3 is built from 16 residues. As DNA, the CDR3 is TGTGCCAGCAGTATGTCGGGCGGAATAGCCAAAAACATTCAGTACTTC. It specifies CASSMSGGIAKNIQYF.

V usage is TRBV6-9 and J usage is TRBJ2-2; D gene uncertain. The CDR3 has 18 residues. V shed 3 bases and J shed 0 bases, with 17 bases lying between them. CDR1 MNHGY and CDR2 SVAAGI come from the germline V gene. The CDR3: CASSYLQLAPSNTGELFF. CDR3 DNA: TGTGCCAGCAGTTACCTACAGTTAGCCCCTTCGAACACCGGGGAGCTGTTTTTT.

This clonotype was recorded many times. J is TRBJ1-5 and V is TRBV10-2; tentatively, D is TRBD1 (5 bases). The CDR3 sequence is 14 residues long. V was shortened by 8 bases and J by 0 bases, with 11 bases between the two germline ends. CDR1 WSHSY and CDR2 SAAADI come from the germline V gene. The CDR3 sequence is CASVGGASNQPQHF. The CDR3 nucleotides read TGCGCCAGCGTCGGGGGAGCTAGCAATCAGCCCCAGCATTTT.

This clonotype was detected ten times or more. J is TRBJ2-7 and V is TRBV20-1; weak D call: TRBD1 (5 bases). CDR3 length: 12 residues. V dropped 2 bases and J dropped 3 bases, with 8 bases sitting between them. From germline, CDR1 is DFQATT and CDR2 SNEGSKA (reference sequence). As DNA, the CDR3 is TGCAGTGCTAGATATCAGGGCTACGAGCAGTACTTC. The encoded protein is CSARYQGYEQYF.

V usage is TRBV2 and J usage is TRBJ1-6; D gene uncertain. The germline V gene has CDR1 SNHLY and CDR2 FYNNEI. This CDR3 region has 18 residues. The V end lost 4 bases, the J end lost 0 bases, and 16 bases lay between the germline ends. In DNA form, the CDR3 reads TGTGCCAGCAGTGCCCTCCTTGAGGGAGACTCCTATAATTCACCCCTCCACTTT. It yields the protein CASSALLEGDSYNSPLHF.

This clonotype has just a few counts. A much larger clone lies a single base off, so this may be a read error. In DNA, the CDR3 is TGTGCCAGCAGCATGGAGGTAGGAAGGAATGACCAGTTCTTC. Protein sequence: CASSMEVGRNDQFF. This chain joins TRBV7-2 and TRBJ2-1; a weak D match, TRBD2 (5 bases). The CDR3 runs 14 residues. Germline values: CDR1 SGHTA, CDR2 FQGNSA.

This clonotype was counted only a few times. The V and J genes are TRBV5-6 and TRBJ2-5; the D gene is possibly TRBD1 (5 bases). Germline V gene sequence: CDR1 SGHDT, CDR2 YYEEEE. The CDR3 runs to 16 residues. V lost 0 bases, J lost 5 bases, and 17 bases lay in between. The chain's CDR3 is CASSLGWGRGGETQYF. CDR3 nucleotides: TGTGCCAGCAGCTTGGGATGGGGAAGGGGTGGTGAGACCCAGTACTTC.

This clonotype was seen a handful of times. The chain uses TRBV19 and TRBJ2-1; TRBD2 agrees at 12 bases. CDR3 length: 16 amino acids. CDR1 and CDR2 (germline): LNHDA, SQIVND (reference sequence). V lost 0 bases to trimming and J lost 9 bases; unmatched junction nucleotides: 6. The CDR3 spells CASSIDRLAGVSEQFF. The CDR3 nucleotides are TGTGCCAGTAGTATAGATCGACTAGCGGGAGTTAGTGAGCAGTTCTTC.

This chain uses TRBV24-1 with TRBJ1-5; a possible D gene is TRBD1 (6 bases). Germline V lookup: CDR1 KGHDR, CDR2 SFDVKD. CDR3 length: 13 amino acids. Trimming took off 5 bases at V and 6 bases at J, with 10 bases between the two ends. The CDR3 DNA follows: TGTGCCACCAGTGGGGCAGGGGCTCAGCCCCAGCATTTT. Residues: CATSGAGAQPQHF.

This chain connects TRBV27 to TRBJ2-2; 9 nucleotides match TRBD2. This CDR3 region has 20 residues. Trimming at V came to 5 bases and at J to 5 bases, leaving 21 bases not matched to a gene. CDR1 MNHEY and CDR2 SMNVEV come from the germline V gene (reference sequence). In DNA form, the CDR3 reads TGTGCCAGCAGTCCTTTCGTTCTACTACTTAGCGGGAGCGGAACCGGGGAGCTGTTTTTT. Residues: CASSPFVLLLSGSGTGELFF.

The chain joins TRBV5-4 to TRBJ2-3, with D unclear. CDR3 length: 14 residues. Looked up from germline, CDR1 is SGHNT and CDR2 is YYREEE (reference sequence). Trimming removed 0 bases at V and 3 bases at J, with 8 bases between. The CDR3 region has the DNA TGTGCCAGCAGCTTGGACCAGCTTACAGATACGCAGTATTTT. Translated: CASSLDQLTDTQYF.

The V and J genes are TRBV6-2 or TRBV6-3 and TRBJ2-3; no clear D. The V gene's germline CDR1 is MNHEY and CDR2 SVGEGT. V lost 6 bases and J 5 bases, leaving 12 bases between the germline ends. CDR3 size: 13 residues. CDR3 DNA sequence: TGTGCCAGCAGGGAAATGGGCGTAGATACGCAGTATTTT. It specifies CASREMGVDTQYF.

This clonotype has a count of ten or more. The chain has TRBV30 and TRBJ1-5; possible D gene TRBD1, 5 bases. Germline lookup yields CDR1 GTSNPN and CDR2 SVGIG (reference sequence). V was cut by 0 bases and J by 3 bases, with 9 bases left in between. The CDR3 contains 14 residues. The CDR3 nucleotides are TGTGCCTGGAGTGTACGAGGGGACAATCAGCCCCAGCATTTT. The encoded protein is CAWSVRGDNQPQHF.

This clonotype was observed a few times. CDR3 bases: TGTGCCATCAGTGAGTCGGGGACAGGGGGCAATAGCAATCAGCCCCAGCATTTT. Protein: CAISESGTGGNSNQPQHF. The chain has TRBV10-3 and TRBJ1-5; 12 nucleotides agree with TRBD1. The J segment lost 0 bases and the V segment lost 0 bases, leaving 3 bases of the junction unmatched. The germline V gene encodes CDR1 ENHRY and CDR2 SYGVKD. The CDR3 runs to 18 residues.

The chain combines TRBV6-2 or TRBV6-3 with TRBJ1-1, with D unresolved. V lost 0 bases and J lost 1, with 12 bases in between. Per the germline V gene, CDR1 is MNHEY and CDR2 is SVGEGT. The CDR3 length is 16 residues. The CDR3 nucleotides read TGTGCCAGCAGTTACTCGAGCGGGTCCCCGAACACTGAAGCTTTCTTT. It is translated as CASSYSSGSPNTEAFF.

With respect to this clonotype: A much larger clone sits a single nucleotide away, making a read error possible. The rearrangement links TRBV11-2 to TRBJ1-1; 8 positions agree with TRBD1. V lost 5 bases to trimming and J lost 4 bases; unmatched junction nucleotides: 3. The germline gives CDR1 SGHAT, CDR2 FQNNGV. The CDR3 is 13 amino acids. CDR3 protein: CASSTTGGTEAFF. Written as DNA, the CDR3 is TGTGCCAGCAGCACTACAGGGGGCACTGAAGCTTTCTTT.

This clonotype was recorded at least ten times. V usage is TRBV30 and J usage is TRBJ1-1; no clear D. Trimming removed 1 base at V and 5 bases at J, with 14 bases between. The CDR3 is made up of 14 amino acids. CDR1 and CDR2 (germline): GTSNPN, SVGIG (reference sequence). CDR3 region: CAWSAYSGDTEAFF. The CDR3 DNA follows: TGTGCCTGGAGTGCGTATTCAGGTGATACTGAAGCTTTCTTT.

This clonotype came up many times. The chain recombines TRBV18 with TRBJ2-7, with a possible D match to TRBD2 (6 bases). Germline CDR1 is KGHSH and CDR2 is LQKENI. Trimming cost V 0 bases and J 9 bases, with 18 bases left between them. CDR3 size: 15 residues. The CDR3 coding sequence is TGTGCCAGCTCACCACCGGGACTGAGAGTCGGTACGCAGTACTTC. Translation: CASSPPGLRVGTQYF.

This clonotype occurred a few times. DNA of the CDR3: TGTGCCAGTAGTTCCCCGGGAGGCACCGGGGAGCTGTTTTTT. Translated, it gives CASSSPGGTGELFF. The gene calls are TRBV7-8 and TRBJ2-2, with 7 bases fitting TRBD2. V trimming: 9 bases; J trimming: 4 bases; junction bases outside the gene matches: 8. The CDR3 runs to 14 residues. The germline V gene has CDR1 SGHVS and CDR2 FQNEAQ.

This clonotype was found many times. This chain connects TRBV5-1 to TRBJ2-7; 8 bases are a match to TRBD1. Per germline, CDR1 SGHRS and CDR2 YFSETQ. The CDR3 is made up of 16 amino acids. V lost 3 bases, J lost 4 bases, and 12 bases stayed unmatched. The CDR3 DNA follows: TGCGCCAGCAGCTCTGACCGGGACAGGAAGAGGTACGAGCAGTACTTC. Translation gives CASSSDRDRKRYEQYF.

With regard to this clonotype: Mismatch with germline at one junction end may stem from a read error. This CDR3 is CAGSLGTGAAGNTIYF. DNA of the CDR3: TGCGCCGGCAGCTTGGGGACTGGGGCCGCTGGAAACACCATATATTTT. The chain couples TRBV5-1 to TRBJ1-3; weak D call: TRBD1 (5 bases). CDR1 and CDR2 from the germline V gene are SGHRS and YFSETQ. This CDR3 comprises 16 residues.

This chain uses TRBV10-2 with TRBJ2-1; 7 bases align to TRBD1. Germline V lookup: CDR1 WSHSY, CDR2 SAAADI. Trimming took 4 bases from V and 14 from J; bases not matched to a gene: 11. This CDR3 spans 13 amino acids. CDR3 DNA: TGCGCCAGCAGTGGAAGCCGACAGGGTGGGGAGTTCTTC. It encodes CASSGSRQGGEFF.

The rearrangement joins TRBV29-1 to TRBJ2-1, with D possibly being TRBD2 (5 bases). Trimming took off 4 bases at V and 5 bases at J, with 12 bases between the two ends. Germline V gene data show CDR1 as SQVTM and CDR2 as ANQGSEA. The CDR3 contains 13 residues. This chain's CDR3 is CSVARTLNNEQFF. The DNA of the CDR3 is TGCAGCGTTGCCAGGACTCTTAACAATGAGCAGTTCTTC.

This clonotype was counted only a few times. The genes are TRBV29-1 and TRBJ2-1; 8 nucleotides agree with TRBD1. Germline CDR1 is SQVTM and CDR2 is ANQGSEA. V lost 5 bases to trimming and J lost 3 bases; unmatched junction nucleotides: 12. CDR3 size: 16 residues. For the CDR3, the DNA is TGCAGCGTTCAGGGGGCGGAGACAGGGGTCTACAATGAGCAGTTCTTC. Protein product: CSVQGAETGVYNEQFF.